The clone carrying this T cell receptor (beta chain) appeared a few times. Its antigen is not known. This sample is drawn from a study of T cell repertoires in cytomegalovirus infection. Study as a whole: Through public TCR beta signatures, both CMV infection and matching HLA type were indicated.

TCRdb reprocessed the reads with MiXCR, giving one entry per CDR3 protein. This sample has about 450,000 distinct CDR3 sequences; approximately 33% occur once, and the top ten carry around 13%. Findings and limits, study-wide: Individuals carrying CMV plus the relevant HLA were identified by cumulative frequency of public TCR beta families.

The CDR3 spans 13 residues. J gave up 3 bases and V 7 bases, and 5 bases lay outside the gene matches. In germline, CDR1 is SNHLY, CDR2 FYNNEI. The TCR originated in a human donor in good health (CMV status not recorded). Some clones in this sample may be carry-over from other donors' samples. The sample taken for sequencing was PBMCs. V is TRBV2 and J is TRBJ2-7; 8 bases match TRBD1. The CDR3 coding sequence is TGTGCCAGCACCTGGACAGGGCGCTACGAGCAGTACTTC. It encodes CASTWTGRYEQYF.